Following are 2 T cell receptor beta chains from one sample sequenced in a study of a mutant IDH1 vaccine in newly diagnosed glioma. The antigens these receptors bind are not known. Stated time point: week 35, safety follow-up. All doses held 300 ug of mutant IDH1 20-mer peptide, with topical imiquimod. The protocol was immunoSEQ multiplex PCR, while the TCRdb copy is restricted to in-frame clones and leaves out a portion. The table has 25,000 to 40,000 clones, more than 75% seen once; the top ten hold 11%. The starting material was PBMCs, obtained from a glioma patient whose treatment included an IDH1 peptide vaccine. These receptors all come from a woman in her 40s with glioma.

V gene TRBV19 combines with J gene TRBJ2-1; D is uncertain. CDR3 length equals 14 residues. V gave up 4 bases and J gave up 2 bases, with 9 bases separating them. CDR1 and CDR2 from the germline V gene are LNHDA and SQIVND (reference sequence). The CDR3 DNA sequence: TGTGCCAGTAGTAGAGAGTTTCCCTACAATGAGCAGTTCTTC. Its protein product is CASSREFPYNEQFF.

V usage is TRBV15 and J usage is TRBJ2-1; 16 nucleotides agree with TRBD2. The length of the CDR3 is 17 residues. J gave up 3 bases and V 8 bases, and 7 bases lay outside the gene matches. Germline V gene lookup returns CDR1 LNHNV and CDR2 YYDKDF (reference sequence). This CDR3 is CATAGTSGGGFYNEQFF. The CDR3 DNA is TGTGCCACCGCGGGGACTAGCGGGGGGGGGTTCTACAATGAGCAGTTCTTC.